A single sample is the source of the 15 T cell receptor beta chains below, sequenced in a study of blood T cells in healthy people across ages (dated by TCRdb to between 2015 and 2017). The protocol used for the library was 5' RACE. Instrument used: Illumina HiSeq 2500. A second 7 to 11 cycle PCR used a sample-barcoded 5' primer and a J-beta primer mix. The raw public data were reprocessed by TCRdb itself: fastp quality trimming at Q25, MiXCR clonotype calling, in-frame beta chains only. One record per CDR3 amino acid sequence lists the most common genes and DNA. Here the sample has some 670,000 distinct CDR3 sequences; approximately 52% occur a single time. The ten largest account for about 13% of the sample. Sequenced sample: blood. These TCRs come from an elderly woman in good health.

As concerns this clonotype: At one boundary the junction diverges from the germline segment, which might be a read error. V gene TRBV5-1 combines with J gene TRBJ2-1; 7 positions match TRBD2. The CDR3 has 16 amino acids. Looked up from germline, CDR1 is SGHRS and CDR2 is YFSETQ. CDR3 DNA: TGCGCCAGCAACTTGCCTGGGGAGGGTCAGTACAATGAGCAGTTCTTC. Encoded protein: CASNLPGEGQYNEQFF.

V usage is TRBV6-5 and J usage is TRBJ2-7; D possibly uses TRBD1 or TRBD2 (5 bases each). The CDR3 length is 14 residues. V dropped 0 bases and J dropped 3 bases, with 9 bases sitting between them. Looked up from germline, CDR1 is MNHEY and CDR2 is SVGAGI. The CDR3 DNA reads TGTGCCAGCAGTTACTCGCCAGGGAGCTACGAGCAGTACTTC. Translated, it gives CASSYSPGSYEQYF.

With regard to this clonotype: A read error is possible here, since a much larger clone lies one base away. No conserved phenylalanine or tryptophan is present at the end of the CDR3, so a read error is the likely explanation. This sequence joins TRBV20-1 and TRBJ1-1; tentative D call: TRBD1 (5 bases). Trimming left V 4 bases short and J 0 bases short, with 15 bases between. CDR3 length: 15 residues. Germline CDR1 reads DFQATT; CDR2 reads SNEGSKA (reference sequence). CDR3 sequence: CSATDIRQLNTEAFY. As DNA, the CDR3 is TGCAGTGCTACAGACATACGACAGCTGAACACTGAAGCTTTCTAT.

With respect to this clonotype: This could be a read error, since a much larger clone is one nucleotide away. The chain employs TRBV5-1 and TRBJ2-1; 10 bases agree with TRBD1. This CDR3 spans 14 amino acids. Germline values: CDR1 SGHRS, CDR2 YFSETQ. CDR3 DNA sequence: TGCGCCTGCAGCTTCGGGACAGGGGTGAATGAGCAGTTCTTC. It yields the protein CACSFGTGVNEQFF. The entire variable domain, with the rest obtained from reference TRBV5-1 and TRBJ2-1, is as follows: KAGVTQTPRYLIKTRGQQVTLSCSPISGHRSVSWYQQTPGQGLQFLFEYFSETQRNKGNFPGRFSGRQFSNSRSEMNVSTLELGDSALYLCACSFGTGVNEQFFGPGTRLTVL.

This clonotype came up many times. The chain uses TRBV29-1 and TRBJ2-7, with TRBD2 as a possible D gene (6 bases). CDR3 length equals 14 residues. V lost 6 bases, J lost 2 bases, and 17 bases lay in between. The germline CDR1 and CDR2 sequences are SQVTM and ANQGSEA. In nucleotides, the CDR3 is TGCAGCGTCGGCCGGGACTTTGGCCCCTACGAGCAGTACTTC. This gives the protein CSVGRDFGPYEQYF.

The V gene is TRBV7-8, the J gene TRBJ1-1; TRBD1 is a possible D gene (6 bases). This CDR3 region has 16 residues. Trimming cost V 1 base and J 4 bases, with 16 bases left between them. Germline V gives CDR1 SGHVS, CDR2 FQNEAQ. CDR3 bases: TGTGCCAGCAGCTTAGGCCGGGCAGGGGTTTTCACTGAAGCTTTCTTT. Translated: CASSLGRAGVFTEAFF. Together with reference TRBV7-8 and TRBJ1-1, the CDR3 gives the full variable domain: GAGVSQSPRYKVAKRGQDVALRCDPISGHVSLFWYQQALGQGPEFLTYFQNEAQLDKSGLPSDRFFAERPEGSVSTLKIQRTQQEDSAVYLCASSLGRAGVFTEAFFGQGTRLTVV.

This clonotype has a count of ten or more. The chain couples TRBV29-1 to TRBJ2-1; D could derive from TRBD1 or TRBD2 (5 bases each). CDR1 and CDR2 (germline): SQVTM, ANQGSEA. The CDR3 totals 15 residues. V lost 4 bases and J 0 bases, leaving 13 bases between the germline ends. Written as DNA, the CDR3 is TGCAGCGTTGGGGACGACCCATACTCCTACAATGAGCAGTTCTTC. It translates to CSVGDDPYSYNEQFF.

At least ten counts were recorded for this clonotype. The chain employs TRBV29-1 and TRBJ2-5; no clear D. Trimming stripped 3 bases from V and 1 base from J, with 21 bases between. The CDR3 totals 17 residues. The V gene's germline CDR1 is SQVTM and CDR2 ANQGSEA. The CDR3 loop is CSVDGSVFAPVQETQYF. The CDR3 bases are TGCAGCGTTGATGGGTCTGTCTTTGCGCCCGTCCAAGAGACCCAGTACTTC. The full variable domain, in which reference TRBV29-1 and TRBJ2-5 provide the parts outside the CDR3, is SAVISQKPSRDICQRGTSLTIQCQVDSQVTMMFWYRQQPGQSLTLIATANQGSEATYESGFVIDKFPISRPNLTFSTLTVSNMSPEDSSIYLCSVDGSVFAPVQETQYFGPGTRLLVL.

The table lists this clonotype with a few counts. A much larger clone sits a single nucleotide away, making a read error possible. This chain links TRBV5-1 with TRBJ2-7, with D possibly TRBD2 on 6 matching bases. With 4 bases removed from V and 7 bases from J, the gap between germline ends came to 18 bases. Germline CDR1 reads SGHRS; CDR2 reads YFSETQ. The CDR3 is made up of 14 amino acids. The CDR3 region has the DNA TGCGCCAGCAGCATTGGGGGGTCGGGCAATGAGCAGTACTTC. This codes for CASSIGGSGNEQYF.

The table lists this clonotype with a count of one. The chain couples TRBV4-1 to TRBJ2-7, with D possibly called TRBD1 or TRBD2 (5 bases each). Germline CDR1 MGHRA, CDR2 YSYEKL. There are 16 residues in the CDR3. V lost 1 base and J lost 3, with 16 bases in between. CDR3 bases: TGCGCCAGCAGCCAAGGGAGGACACCGTACGTCTACGAGCAGTACTTC. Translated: CASSQGRTPYVYEQYF.

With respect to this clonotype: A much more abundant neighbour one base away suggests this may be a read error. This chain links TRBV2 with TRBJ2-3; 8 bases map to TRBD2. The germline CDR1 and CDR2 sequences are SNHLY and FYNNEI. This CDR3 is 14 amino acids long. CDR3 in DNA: TGTGTCAGCAGCAGCGGGAGTGGGCGAGATACGCAGTATTTT. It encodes CVSSSGSGRDTQYF. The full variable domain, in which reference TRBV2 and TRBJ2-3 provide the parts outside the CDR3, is EPEVTQTPSHQVTQMGQEVILRCVPISNHLYFYWYRQILGQKVEFLVSFYNNEISEKSEIFDDQFSVERPDGSNFTLKIRSTKLEDSAMYFCVSSSGSGRDTQYFGPGTRLTVL.

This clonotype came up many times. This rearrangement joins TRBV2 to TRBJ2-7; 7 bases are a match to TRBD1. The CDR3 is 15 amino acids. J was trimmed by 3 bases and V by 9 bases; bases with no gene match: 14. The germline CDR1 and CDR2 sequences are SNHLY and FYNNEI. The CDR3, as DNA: TGTGCCAGTCTCTTGTCCGGGACAGCGGTCTACGAGCAGTACTTC. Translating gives CASLLSGTAVYEQYF.

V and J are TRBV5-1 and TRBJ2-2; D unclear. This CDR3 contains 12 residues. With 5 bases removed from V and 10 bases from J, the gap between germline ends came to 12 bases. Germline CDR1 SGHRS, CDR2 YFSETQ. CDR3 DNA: TGCGCCAGCAGTCTTGTTTTCGAGGAGCTGTTTTTT. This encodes CASSLVFEELFF.

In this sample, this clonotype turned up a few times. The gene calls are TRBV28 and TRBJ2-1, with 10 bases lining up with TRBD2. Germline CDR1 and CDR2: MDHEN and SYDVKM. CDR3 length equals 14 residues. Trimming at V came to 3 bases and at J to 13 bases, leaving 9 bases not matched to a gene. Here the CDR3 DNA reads TGTGCCAGCAGTTTCCGCGGGCTAGCGGGAGCCCAGTTCTTC. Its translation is CASSFRGLAGAQFF.

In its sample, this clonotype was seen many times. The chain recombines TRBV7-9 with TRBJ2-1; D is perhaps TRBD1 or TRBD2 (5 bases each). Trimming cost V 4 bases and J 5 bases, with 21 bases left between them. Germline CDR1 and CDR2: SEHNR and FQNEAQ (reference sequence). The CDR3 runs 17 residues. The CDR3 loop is CASSYPGGAGLHNEQFF. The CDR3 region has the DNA TGTGCCAGCAGCTACCCGGGTGGGGCCGGACTCCACAATGAGCAGTTCTTC. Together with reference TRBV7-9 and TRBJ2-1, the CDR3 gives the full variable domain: DTGVSQNPRHKITKRGQNVTFRCDPISEHNRLYWYRQTLGQGPEFLTYFQNEAQLEKSRLLSDRFSAERPKGSFSTLEIQRTEQGDSAMYLCASSYPGGAGLHNEQFFGPGTRLTVL.